The 19 T cell receptor beta chains below come from one sample, sequenced in a study of T cells in tuberculosis. The time point here: new active TB diagnosis, blood taken before or within 7 days of starting treatment. TCRdb's table, derived via immunoSEQ multiplex PCR, lists solely in-frame clones and lacks some. The sample has approximately 34,000 clones; around 90% are singletons. Sequencing was performed on PBMCs, taken at tuberculosis diagnosis. These receptors were taken from an adult with tuberculosis.

V usage is TRBV4-3 and J usage is TRBJ2-2; TRBD2 agrees at 8 bases. Germline V gives CDR1 LGHNA, CDR2 YSLEER. This CDR3 has 17 amino acids. The V gene end was trimmed by 5 bases and the J gene end by 1 base; junction bases not matched to a gene: 9. CDR3 DNA sequence: TGCGCCAGCAGCTCCCGACCGGCGGGGGGGAACACCGGGGAGCTGTTTTTT. Amino acids: CASSSRPAGGNTGELFF.

This clone has just one count. V is TRBV28 and J is TRBJ1-1, with 7 bases fitting TRBD1. CDR3 length: 13 amino acids. The V and J ends lost 5 bases and 5 bases, in that order; junction bases with no gene match: 5. Germline CDR1 is MDHEN and CDR2 is SYDVKM. The CDR3 DNA follows: TGTGCCAGCAGTAAGAGGGGGCGGACTGAAGCTTTCTTT. Its protein product is CASSKRGRTEAFF. The variable domain in full, completed from reference TRBV28 and TRBJ1-1, reads DVKVTQSSRYLVKRTGEKVFLECVQDMDHENMFWYRQDPGLGLRLIYFSYDVKMKEKGDIPEGYSVSREKKERFSLILESASTNQTSMYLCASSKRGRTEAFFGQGTRLTVV.

CDR3 region: CASSVLAGGVSTDTQYF. The CDR3 DNA sequence: TGTGCCAGTAGTGTGTTAGCGGGGGGGGTTAGCACAGATACGCAGTATTTT. The chain links TRBV19 to TRBJ2-3; 11 positions agree with TRBD2. The germline V gene has CDR1 LNHDA and CDR2 SQIVND (reference sequence). The CDR3 has 17 amino acids. V lost 5 bases, J lost 0 bases, and 7 bases stayed unmatched.

The rearrangement uses TRBV28 and TRBJ2-5; D possibly corresponds to TRBD2 (5 bases). This CDR3 contains 14 residues. Trimming left V 5 bases short and J 2 bases short, with 12 bases between. The germline V gene encodes CDR1 MDHEN and CDR2 SYDVKM. The CDR3 DNA follows: TGTGCCAGCAGTCCGTCACTAGGACAAGAGACCCAGTACTTC. It specifies CASSPSLGQETQYF.

The chain employs TRBV27 and TRBJ1-2, with D perhaps matching TRBD1 (5 bases). This CDR3 is built from 14 residues. Trimming cost V 2 bases and J 2 bases, with 9 bases left between them. Germline CDR1 is MNHEY and CDR2 is SMNVEV (reference sequence). CDR3 loop: CASSLGTGNYGYTF. The CDR3, as DNA: TGTGCCAGCAGTTTAGGGACTGGAAACTATGGCTACACCTTC.

This clone was seen only once. CDR3 protein: CASSQEGAGTAVSQHF. In nucleotides, the CDR3 is TGCGCCAGCAGCCAAGAAGGCGCCGGGACAGCGGTTTCCCAGCATTTT. V is TRBV4-1 and J is TRBJ1-5; the match to TRBD1 covers 7 bases. The trim removed 0 bases at V and 11 bases at J, leaving 13 bases unmatched. Germline loops: CDR1 MGHRA, CDR2 YSYEKL. This CDR3 has 16 amino acids.

As regards this clone: The junction and the germline gene differ at one end; a read error may be behind it. The V call is TRBV4-1, the J call TRBJ2-3; unclear D gene. Germline values: CDR1 MGHRA, CDR2 YSYEKL. This CDR3 is built from 16 residues. CDR3 DNA sequence: TGCGCCAGCAGCGAAGATTTGGTCTATAGCACAGATACGCAGTATTTT. Protein: CASSEDLVYSTDTQYF.

The chain employs TRBV28 and TRBJ2-7; D may be TRBD2 (6 bases). The length of the CDR3 is 14 residues. Deletions cut 6 bases from V and 2 bases from J, with 14 bases between. CDR1 and CDR2 (germline): MDHEN, SYDVKM. The CDR3: CASRPRGSPYEQYV. As DNA, the CDR3 is TGTGCCAGCAGACCCCGGGGGTCCCCCTACGAGCAGTACGTC.

The rearrangement links TRBV7-8 to TRBJ1-5; no firm D call. The V gene's germline CDR1 is SGHVS and CDR2 FQNEAQ. The V end was cut by 4 bases, the J end by 4 bases, with 11 bases between. This CDR3 spans 14 amino acids. The CDR3: CASSSPGPNQPQHF. The CDR3 bases are TGTGCCAGCAGCTCACCGGGTCCTAATCAGCCCCAGCATTTT.

J is TRBJ2-3 and V is TRBV4-1, with 8 nucleotides matching TRBD2. The CDR3 totals 16 residues. The germline V gene encodes CDR1 MGHRA and CDR2 YSYEKL. The V gene end was trimmed by 4 bases and the J gene end by 4 bases; junction bases not matched to a gene: 10. The CDR3 sequence: CASSPIGLAVSDTQYF. The CDR3 DNA sequence: TGCGCCAGCAGCCCCATAGGACTAGCCGTCTCAGATACGCAGTATTTT.

The V call is TRBV6-4, the J call TRBJ2-3; 7 bases match TRBD2. CDR1 and CDR2 (germline): MRHNA, SNTAGT. J gave up 4 bases and V 5 bases, and 6 bases lay outside the gene matches. The CDR3 runs 14 residues. The CDR3 coding sequence is TGTGCCAGCAGTCGCAGCGGGGAGGCAGATACGCAGTATTTT. It yields the protein CASSRSGEADTQYF.

The V and J genes are TRBV5-1 and TRBJ2-1, with TRBD2 matching 12 bases. The CDR3 spans 17 residues. The trim removed 0 bases at V and 2 bases at J, leaving 3 bases unmatched. Germline V lookup: CDR1 SGHRS, CDR2 YFSETQ. CDR3 residues: CASSLGLAGGPYNEQFF. In DNA form, the CDR3 reads TGCGCCAGCAGCTTGGGGCTAGCGGGGGGGCCCTACAATGAGCAGTTCTTC. The entire variable domain, with the rest obtained from reference TRBV5-1 and TRBJ2-1, is as follows: KAGVTQTPRYLIKTRGQQVTLSCSPISGHRSVSWYQQTPGQGLQFLFEYFSETQRNKGNFPGRFSGRQFSNSRSEMNVSTLELGDSALYLCASSLGLAGGPYNEQFFGPGTRLTVL.

The chain carries TRBV19 and TRBJ2-3, with 7 bases identical to TRBD1. CDR1 is LNHDA and CDR2 is SQIVND in the germline V gene (reference sequence). The V gene end was trimmed by 2 bases and the J gene end by 4 bases; junction bases not matched to a gene: 3. The CDR3 has 14 amino acids. The CDR3 sequence: CASSIKGGADTQYF. The CDR3 nucleotides are TGTGCCAGTAGTATAAAAGGGGGCGCAGATACGCAGTATTTT.

The chain carries TRBV10-2 and TRBJ1-6; D might be TRBD1 (5 bases). CDR1 WSHSY and CDR2 SAAADI come from the germline V gene. V was trimmed by 2 bases and J by 5 bases, leaving 13 bases between them. The CDR3 runs 16 residues. This CDR3 reads CASSEGRGRNNSPLHF. Here the CDR3 DNA reads TGCGCCAGCAGTGAGGGGCGGGGGAGAAATAATTCACCCCTCCACTTT.

CDR3 DNA: TGTGCCAGCCTCGTAGCGAACACTGAAGCTTTCTTT. Translating it yields CASLVANTEAFF. The chain joins TRBV18 to TRBJ1-1; D call uncertain. Germline CDR1 KGHSH, CDR2 LQKENI. The CDR3 sequence is 12 residues long. V was shortened by 8 bases and J by 1 base, with 8 bases between the two germline ends.

The chain combines TRBV6-5 with TRBJ2-1; 13 bases align to TRBD2. There are 15 residues in the CDR3. V lost 6 bases, J lost 3 bases, and 2 bases stayed unmatched. Per the germline V gene, CDR1 is MNHEY and CDR2 is SVGAGI. As DNA, the CDR3 is TGTGCCAGCAGCCGACTAGCGGGGGGCTACAATGAGCAGTTCTTC. Protein sequence: CASSRLAGGYNEQFF.

The rearrangement links TRBV5-8 to TRBJ2-1, with 10 bases aligning to TRBD2. The CDR3 contains 16 residues. Germline V CDR1 and CDR2: SGHTS, YDEGEE. V lost 4 bases and J lost 4; bases outside the gene matches: 8. CDR3 residues: CASSREAGGIYNEQFF. For the CDR3, the DNA is TGTGCCAGCAGCCGTGAAGCGGGGGGGATTTACAATGAGCAGTTCTTC.

The chain recombines TRBV29-1 with TRBJ1-5; 8 nucleotides align to TRBD1. Germline CDR1 and CDR2: SQVTM and ANQGSEA. The trim removed 6 bases at V and 5 bases at J, leaving 3 bases unmatched. This CDR3 spans 12 amino acids. CDR3 protein: CSVKQGDQPQHF. The CDR3 bases are TGCAGCGTAAAACAGGGGGATCAGCCCCAGCATTTT. The variable domain in full, with the rest retrieved from reference TRBV29-1 and TRBJ1-5, is SAVISQKPSRDICQRGTSLTIQCQVDSQVTMMFWYRQQPGQSLTLIATANQGSEATYESGFVIDKFPISRPNLTFSTLTVSNMSPEDSSIYLCSVKQGDQPQHFGDGTRLSIL.

The rearrangement joins TRBV10-3 to TRBJ1-1; weak D call: TRBD1 (5 bases). Per the germline V gene, CDR1 is ENHRY and CDR2 is SYGVKD. V lost 10 bases, J lost 7 bases, and 28 bases lay in between. The CDR3 extends over 16 amino acids. The CDR3 DNA is TGTGCCACCTTCCTATCCAATGGGGCCCAAAGGGGTGAAGCTTTCTTT. It translates to CATFLSNGAQRGEAFF.